The clone carrying this TCR beta chain was counted only a few times. This sample was taken from a study of T-cell memory formation after mild COVID-19. TCR alpha and TCR beta cDNA libraries carrying sample barcodes and UMIs were produced by 5'RACE using constant-segment primers. Using its own MiXCR run on the 5' RACE reads, TCRdb lists one record per CDR3 protein. The sample shows about 390,000 distinct CDR3 sequences, more than 15% of them seen only once. The V and J ends lost 2 bases and 3 bases respectively, with 10 bases between them. The CDR3 totals 14 residues. This sequence was found in a young man who had mild COVID-19 (a few samples of this study predate the infection). Cell type and time point are not known. The chain employs TRBV12-3 or TRBV12-4 and TRBJ2-5, with a weak D call TRBD1 (5 bases). Sequencing was carried out using PBMCs or a T cell subset sorted from them (not recorded which). The CDR3 here is CASSLLPQEETQYF. The CDR3 DNA reads as TGTGCCAGCAGTTTACTTCCACAGGAAGAGACCCAGTACTTC.